What follows are 3 T cell receptor beta chains derived from one specimen sequenced in a study of cytomegalovirus exposure and HLA in healthy donors. This PCR relied on a set of 60 Vbeta primers and 13 Jbeta primers. Some clones are missing from TCRdb's copy, which holds only in-frame ones; the method was immunoSEQ multiplex PCR. The sample consists of roughly 140,000 clones, around 9.6% of them appearing once. The specimen sequenced was PBMCs. The receptors here all came from a male donor in good health and CMV-seronegative.

The rearrangement uses TRBV4-2 and TRBJ2-7; TRBD2 is a possible D gene (5 bases). Germline V gives CDR1 LGHNA, CDR2 YNFKEQ. There are 14 residues in the CDR3. Deletions cut 0 bases from V and 7 bases from J, with 13 bases between. Here the CDR3 reads CASSQDEATGEQYF. Written as DNA, the CDR3 is TGTGCCAGCAGCCAAGATGAGGCAACGGGAGAGCAGTACTTC.

Only a few counts were recorded for this clone. The J gene is TRBJ2-5, the V gene TRBV9, with 9 bases that match TRBD1. CDR3 length: 14 amino acids. Germline V gene data show CDR1 as SGDLS and CDR2 as YYNGEE. V trimming: 4 bases; J trimming: 5 bases; junction bases outside the gene matches: 6. DNA of the CDR3: TGTGCCAGCAGCACCGGGACAGGGAGGGAGACCCAGTACTTC. It is translated as CASSTGTGRETQYF.

This clone was picked up a small number of times. CDR3 loop: CASSFAYDISNQPQHF. CDR3 sequence (DNA): TGTGCCAGCAGTTTCGCTTACGACATTAGCAATCAGCCCCAGCATTTT. The chain links TRBV28 to TRBJ1-5; D is uncertain. The V end lost 3 bases, the J end lost 0 bases, and 12 bases lay between the germline ends. The CDR3 totals 16 residues. CDR1 and CDR2 from the germline V gene are MDHEN and SYDVKM.